These 6 T cell receptor beta chains were all obtained from the same sample, sequenced in a study of blood T cell repertoires in COVID-19. Some clones are missing from TCRdb's copy, which holds only in-frame ones; the method was immunoSEQ multiplex PCR. The sample contains around 170,000 clones, roughly 84% of which appear only once. Sequencing input: PBMCs or T cells enriched from blood (not recorded which). These receptors were obtained from a woman aged 50 to 60 who had recovered from COVID-19.

CDR3 protein: CSVHRGWTEAFF. For the CDR3, the DNA is TGCAGCGTTCACAGGGGATGGACTGAAGCTTTCTTT. The V call is TRBV29-1, the J call TRBJ1-1; 7 nucleotides agree with TRBD1. Germline lookup yields CDR1 SQVTM and CDR2 ANQGSEA. The CDR3 loop spans 12 amino acids. Trimming took 5 bases from V and 5 from J; bases not matched to a gene: 5.

The chain uses TRBV12-3 or TRBV12-4 and TRBJ2-7; 8 nucleotides line up with TRBD2. The CDR3 extends over 13 amino acids. The trim removed 5 bases at V and 3 bases at J, leaving 3 bases unmatched. In DNA, the CDR3 is TGTGCCAGCAGTATAACTAGCGGCTACGAGCAGTACTTC. The encoded protein is CASSITSGYEQYF.

This rearrangement joins TRBV11-2 to TRBJ2-7; D unresolved. Germline-derived CDR1 and CDR2 are SGHAT and FQNNGV. V shed 2 bases and J shed 5 bases, with 10 bases lying between them. There are 13 residues in the CDR3. CDR3 in amino acids: CASSLNAADEQYF. The CDR3 DNA follows: TGTGCCAGCAGCTTAAACGCGGCTGACGAGCAGTACTTC. Combining the CDR3 with reference TRBV11-2 and TRBJ2-7 gives the whole variable domain EAGVAQSPRYKIIEKRQSVAFWCNPISGHATLYWYQQILGQGPKLLIQFQNNGVVDDSQLPKDRFSAERLKGVDSTLKIQPAKLEDSAVYLCASSLNAADEQYFGPGTRLTVT.

The rearrangement uses TRBV21-1 and TRBJ1-4; the table's D call of TRBD1 was not tested on the DNA. TRBV21-1 is tagged as a pseudogene. CDR3 length: 21 residues. The CDR3 DNA is TGTGCCAGCAGCAAACTACTTATCGGACAGCCAGAAAAAGCAACTAATGAAAAACTGTTTTTT. It specifies CASSKLLIGQPEKATNEKLFF.

The chain is built from TRBV25-1 and TRBJ1-2; D gene ambiguous. Deletions cut 5 bases from V and 6 bases from J, with 13 bases between. CDR3 size: 13 residues. Looked up from germline, CDR1 is MGHDK and CDR2 is SYGVNS. Written as DNA, the CDR3 is TGTGCCAGCAGTCCCGGGCTCGGGGATGGCTACACCTTC. Translation: CASSPGLGDGYTF.

The chain recombines TRBV3-1 (or the pseudogene TRBV3-2) with TRBJ1-4; TRBD1 matches 7 bases. V gave up 4 bases and J gave up 12 bases; unmatched junction bases: 14. The germline V gene encodes CDR1 LGHDT and CDR2 YNNKEL (reference sequence). The CDR3 has 15 residues. Here the CDR3 DNA reads TGTGCCAGCAGCCTCATTGGGGCAGGGGGGAAGGAACTGTTTTTT. Its translation: CASSLIGAGGKELFF.